This T cell receptor beta chain is from a study of identical twins. Points from the study as a whole: Abundant beta clonotypes from cord blood had fewer insertions, unlike memory repertoires, which showed none. Models predicted too little out-of-frame TCR alpha sharing in monozygotic twins.

One entry per CDR3 protein, called by TCRdb with MiXCR from the 5' RACE reads. This table has just under 650,000 distinct CDR3 sequences, roughly 7.2% appearing once. This clonotype came up a few times. Its antigen is unknown. V was clipped by 3 bases and J by 7 bases; unmatched bases: 23. CDR1 and CDR2 (germline): SQVTM, ANQGSEA. The CDR3 is 20 residues long. The data were also submitted as part of a second study, on yellow fever vaccine responses in identical twins.

The chain combines TRBV29-1 with TRBJ2-3; 12 nucleotides agree with TRBD2. This receptor was obtained from a woman under 30 in good health. Sequencing used PBMCs. Here the CDR3 reads CSVDIHRATSGRTVSYTQYF. DNA of the CDR3: TGCAGCGTTGACATACACAGGGCTACTAGCGGGAGGACCGTGAGTTATACGCAGTATTTT.